This TCR beta chain was profiled in a study of neurological immune-mediated disorders. V lost 0 bases to trimming and J lost 7 bases, with 15 bases between them. The CDR3 consists of 15 residues. Per germline, CDR1 LGHDT and CDR2 YNNKEL (reference sequence). Regarding time point: technical triplicate 2. TCRdb ran MiXCR on the 5' RACE reads and lists one entry per CDR3 protein. The table records around 56,000 distinct CDR3 sequences, around 24% of them present only once. The receptor's source is a man in his 60s with HTLV-1-associated myelopathy (HAM/TSP). The chain uses TRBV3-1 and TRBJ2-5; D is uncertain. Specimen: PBMCs. CDR3 loop: CASSQDGYLMGTQYF. DNA of the CDR3: TGTGCCAGCAGCCAAGACGGGTATTTAATGGGGACCCAGTACTTC.